Each of the 16 T cell receptor beta chains below was sequenced from the same sample in a study of cytomegalovirus exposure and HLA in healthy donors. TCRdb keeps only in-frame clones here, not all; method: immunoSEQ multiplex PCR. The data contain 130,000 to 150,000 clones, approximately 90% of them singletons. What was sequenced was PBMCs. All receptors come from a man in his late teens or twenties in good health and CMV-seropositive.

This chain uses TRBV7-9 with TRBJ2-1, with 9 positions matching TRBD1. The trim removed 4 bases at V and 5 bases at J, leaving 12 bases unmatched. CDR3 length: 17 amino acids. The germline V gene encodes CDR1 SEHNR and CDR2 FQNEAQ (reference sequence). CDR3 DNA sequence: TGTGCCAGCAGCTCCCCCCGCTACAGGGGGCGGAACAATGAGCAGTTCTTC. It is translated as CASSSPRYRGRNNEQFF.

The sample holds one count of this clone. This chain uses TRBV30 with TRBJ2-3, with 7 nucleotides matching TRBD1. Germline lookup yields CDR1 GTSNPN and CDR2 SVGIG (reference sequence). V was pared by 1 base and J by 11 bases, with 3 bases of the junction left unmatched. CDR3 length: 11 residues. This CDR3 reads CAWSATGKQYF. The CDR3 region has the DNA TGTGCCTGGAGTGCGACAGGGAAGCAGTATTTT.

In DNA, the CDR3 is TGTGCCAGCAGCCCCAGGGGACAGTTCTATGGCTACACCTTC. This codes for CASSPRGQFYGYTF. The genes are TRBV6-5 and TRBJ1-2; 7 bases agree with TRBD1. Losses at the gene ends were 6 bases for V and 4 bases for J; bases not matched to a gene: 8. Germline V gene sequence: CDR1 MNHEY, CDR2 SVGAGI. The CDR3 has 14 residues.

This chain uses TRBV28 with TRBJ2-1; D remains ambiguous. V gave up 0 bases and J gave up 8 bases, with 14 bases separating them. Germline V lookup: CDR1 MDHEN, CDR2 SYDVKM. The CDR3 is 15 residues long. CDR3 nucleotide sequence: TGTGCCAGCAGTTTATGGGGCCGTAGTATAGATGAGCAGTTCTTC. Translated, it gives CASSLWGRSIDEQFF.

V is TRBV6-1 and J is TRBJ1-5; D unclear. The CDR3 sequence is 13 residues long. Trimming took 4 bases from V and 13 from J, leaving 17 bases between them. Germline CDR1 and CDR2: MNHNS and SASEGT. CDR3 amino acids: CASSVQWGAEQHF. The CDR3 DNA reads TGTGCCAGCAGTGTACAATGGGGAGCGGAGCAGCATTTT.

This rearrangement joins TRBV7-2 to TRBJ2-2, with D possibly being TRBD2 (5 bases). There are 15 residues in the CDR3. V lost 2 bases, J lost 5 bases, and 12 bases lay in between. Germline loops: CDR1 SGHTA, CDR2 FQGNSA. The CDR3 sequence is CASSLQPGKTGELFF. The CDR3 DNA follows: TGTGCCAGCAGCTTACAACCGGGGAAGACCGGGGAGCTGTTTTTT.

This clone was detected only once. The chain couples TRBV18 to TRBJ1-5; D uncertain. This CDR3 comprises 13 residues. CDR1 is KGHSH, CDR2 LQKENI, per germline. The V end was cut by 3 bases, the J end by 0 bases, with 3 bases between. CDR3 nucleotides: TGTGCCAGCTCACCTAATAGCAATCAGCCCCAGCATTTT. Protein sequence: CASSPNSNQPQHF.

This chain connects TRBV7-2 to TRBJ2-5, with TRBD1 matching over 10 bases. CDR1 is SGHTA, CDR2 FQGNSA, per germline. V dropped 3 bases and J dropped 4; count of bases not matched to a gene: 5. The CDR3 runs to 15 residues. CDR3 sequence (DNA): TGTGCCAGCAGCTTGGGGACAGGGGTCCTAGAGACCCAGTACTTC. This sequence encodes CASSLGTGVLETQYF.

V usage is TRBV10-1 and J usage is TRBJ2-3, with 7 bases lining up with TRBD2. The junction had 1 base not matched to a gene; V was cut back by 2 bases and J by 2 bases. From germline, CDR1 is WNHNN and CDR2 SYGVQD (reference sequence). CDR3 size: 14 residues. CDR3 sequence reads: CASSERDYTDTQYF. CDR3 bases: TGCGCCAGCAGTGAGCGGGACTACACAGATACGCAGTATTTT.

This chain joins TRBV6-1 and TRBJ1-2; 9 nucleotides line up with TRBD1. This CDR3 has 14 amino acids. Trimming took 6 bases from V and 7 from J; bases not matched to a gene: 9. Per the germline V gene, CDR1 is MNHNS and CDR2 is SASEGT. The CDR3 DNA follows: TGTGCCAGCAGGGGTCCCGGGACAGGGACTGGCTACACCTTC. Amino acids: CASRGPGTGTGYTF.

This chain uses TRBV6-5 with TRBJ2-5; 8 bases are shared with TRBD2. CDR3 length: 15 residues. Germline V CDR1 and CDR2: MNHEY, SVGAGI. V was pared by 8 bases and J by 2 bases, with 10 bases of the junction left unmatched. Written as DNA, the CDR3 is TGTGCCAGCTCCAGCGGGGGCCTGGGGCAAGAGACCCAGTACTTC. Translated: CASSSGGLGQETQYF.

The chain uses TRBV5-6 and TRBJ1-5; D ambiguous. V lost 10 bases and J 8 bases, leaving 7 bases between the germline ends. The CDR3 totals 9 residues. Germline assignment: CDR1 SGHDT and CDR2 YYEEEE. This chain's CDR3 is CARREPQHF. CDR3 nucleotide sequence: TGTGCCCGGAGGGAGCCCCAGCATTTT.

This chain links TRBV18 with TRBJ2-7; a weak D match, TRBD1 (6 bases). CDR1 and CDR2 (germline): KGHSH, LQKENI. V gave up 8 bases and J gave up 5 bases, with 13 bases separating them. The CDR3 has 12 residues. The chain's CDR3 is CASRTAPNEQYF. The CDR3 DNA follows: TGTGCCAGCAGGACAGCTCCTAACGAGCAGTACTTC.

V and J are TRBV28 and TRBJ1-3; the D is unclear. Trimming removed 5 bases from V and 1 base from J, with 18 bases in between. The length of the CDR3 is 17 residues. Germline values: CDR1 MDHEN, CDR2 SYDVKM. The DNA for the CDR3 is TGTGCCAGCAGTCCTCCGGGTGGAATTATTTCTGGAAACACCATATATTTT. Its translation is CASSPPGGIISGNTIYF.

Only one count was recorded for this clone. This chain joins TRBV4-1 and TRBJ2-5; no clear D. This CDR3 contains 12 residues. Trimming pared 2 bases from V and 4 bases from J, leaving 5 bases between. The germline V gene encodes CDR1 MGHRA and CDR2 YSYEKL. CDR3 sequence reads: CASSQIGETQYF. CDR3 coding DNA: TGCGCCAGCAGCCAAATCGGAGAGACCCAGTACTTC.

The chain uses TRBV5-6 and TRBJ2-3; 7 bases match TRBD1. The CDR3 has 15 amino acids. From germline, CDR1 is SGHDT and CDR2 YYEEEE. The V segment lost 1 base and the J segment 3 bases; nucleotides outside the gene matches: 5. CDR3 in amino acids: CASSLPRGTTDTQYF. CDR3 in DNA: TGTGCCAGCAGCTTGCCCAGGGGGACGACAGATACGCAGTATTTT.